Below, one T cell receptor (beta chain) is given with its context. Its antigen is as yet unknown. The read comes to an end 3 residues before the CDR3 does, leaving the germline J gene to fill in the end. The protocol was immunoSEQ multiplex PCR, while the TCRdb copy is restricted to in-frame clones and leaves out a portion. The sample holds around 41,000 clones. The sample originates from a study of T cells in women clearing cervical HPV infection. Study-wide background: For cases, blood was sampled a median about 160 days after lesion detection, interquartile range roughly 90 to 230 days. Broader study findings: Timing of associations relative to infection is unclear; T-cell subsets were not isolated. CIN3+ cases had significantly higher TCR richness than controls; evenness did not differ.

The CDR3 extends over 15 amino acids. J lost 6 bases, V lost 6 bases, and 6 bases had no gene match. The V gene's germline CDR1 is DFQATT and CDR2 SNEGSKA (reference sequence). The chain has TRBV20-1 and TRBJ2-2; 14 bases match TRBD2. The sequence was obtained from a woman aged 18 to 75 with a cervical HPV16 infection that either progressed to CIN3+ or cleared (not recorded which). Sequenced material: blood buffy coat. The DNA read from the CDR3 is TGCAGTGCCAGTCGACTAGCGGGGGGGGCCGGGGAG. It codes for CSASRLAGGAGE. The full CDR3 protein is CSASRLAGGAGELFF.